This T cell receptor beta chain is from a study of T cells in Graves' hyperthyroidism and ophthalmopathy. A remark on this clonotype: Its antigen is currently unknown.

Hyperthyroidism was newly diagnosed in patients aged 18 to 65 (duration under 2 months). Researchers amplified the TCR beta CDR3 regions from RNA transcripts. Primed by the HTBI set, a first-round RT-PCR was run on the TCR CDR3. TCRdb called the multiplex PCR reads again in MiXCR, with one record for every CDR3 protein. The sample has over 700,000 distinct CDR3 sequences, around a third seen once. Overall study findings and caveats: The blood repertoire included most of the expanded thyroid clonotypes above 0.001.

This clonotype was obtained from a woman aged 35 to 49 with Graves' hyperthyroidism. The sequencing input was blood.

CDR3 residues: CAISTTGQGAFF. The CDR3 bases are TGTGCCATCAGTACAACAGGACAGGGCGCTTTCTTT. The chain is built from TRBV10-3 and TRBJ1-1; 8 bases agree with TRBD1. V was clipped by 5 bases and J by 11 bases; unmatched bases: 7. There are 12 residues in the CDR3. Germline V gene sequence: CDR1 ENHRY, CDR2 SYGVKD.